These T cell receptor beta chains were read from a single sample in a study of type 1 regulatory T cells. TCRdb reprocessed the reads via MiXCR and lists one record per CDR3 protein. The sample shows about 42,000 distinct CDR3 sequences, more than 9% of them seen only once. Their antigens are not known. The sample was cultured non-Tr1 T cells, either the whole culture or a sorted T cell fraction (not recorded which). The receptors were sampled from a human donor in good health. Each CDR3 is given with its conserved first and last residue. A D gene is named only where the DNA matches it firmly. Clone size is given for some rows only: seen once, a few or many times, or a class if the clone is expanded.

>TRBV5-1|-|TRBJ2-5|13|-
TGCGCCAGCAGCTCAGTAGGTCGGGAGACCCAGTACTTC
CASSSVGRETQYF
>TRBV7-8|many|TRBJ2-2|14|-
TGTGCCAGCACCCTGCCAACGAGCACCGGGGAGCTGTTTTTT
CASTLPTSTGELFF
>TRBV27|-|TRBJ1-3|16|TRBD1
TGTGCCAGCAAACCGGGACAGGGGGCTTCTGGAAACACCATATATTTT
CASKPGQGASGNTIYF
>TRBV20-1|many|TRBJ2-2|16|TRBD2
TGCAGTGCTAGAGGGGCATTCGGGACTAGCGCCGGGGAGCTGTTTTTT
CSARGAFGTSAGELFF
>TRBV27|few|TRBJ2-1|16|TRBD2
TGTGCCAGCAGGACCGACCCTAGCGGGAGGTGGAATGAGCAGTTCTTC
CASRTDPSGRWNEQFF
>TRBV5-1|many|TRBJ2-1|16|-
TGCGCCAGCAGCTTGGAATTAGGGGGGTCCTACAATGAGCAGTTCTTC
CASSLELGGSYNEQFF
>TRBV4-2|many|TRBJ1-1|14|-
TGTGCCAGCAGCCAAGAGCAGGGCGGGACTGAAGCTTTCTTT
CASSQEQGGTEAFF
>TRBV5-1|many|TRBJ1-1|16|TRBD1
TGCGCCAGCAGCACCCAGGGGGACCCAGTGAGGACTGAAGCTTTCTTT
CASSTQGDPVRTEAFF
>TRBV5-6|many|TRBJ2-1|15|TRBD1
TGTGCCAGCAGCTTGATTCCAGGGGGCTACAATGAGCAGTTCTTC
CASSLIPGGYNEQFF
>TRBV5-6|many|TRBJ2-1|13|TRBD2
TGTGCCAGCAGCGTGCTCGGGAGGAATGAGCAGTTCTTC
CASSVLGRNEQFF
>TRBV12-3/TRBV12-4|few|TRBJ2-2|15|-
TGTGCCAGCAGTTTCGGAGGGGGCGACACCGGGGAGCTGTTTTTT
CASSFGGGDTGELFF
>TRBV19|-|TRBJ1-5|13|-
TGTGCCAGTATCCACAGGGAGGGACAGCCCCAGCATTTT
CASIHREGQPQHF
>TRBV5-1|many|TRBJ2-1|18|TRBD2
TGCGCCAGCAGCCCGGGACTAGCGGGAAGGTGGATAGACAATGAGCAGTTCTTC
CASSPGLAGRWIDNEQFF
>TRBV5-4|many|TRBJ2-7|16|TRBD2
TGTGCCAGCAGCTTGGGAGCGGGAGGCCCCCTCTACGAGCAGTACTTC
CASSLGAGGPLYEQYF
>TRBV15|-|TRBJ2-1|14|-
TGTGCCACCAGCCAATCAGGGTTGAACAATGGGCAGTTCTTC
CATSQSGLNNGQFF
>TRBV7-9|many|TRBJ2-7|13|-
TGTGCCACCAACCCCGGACAGTCCTACGAGCAGTACTTC
CATNPGQSYEQYF
>TRBV5-1|few|TRBJ2-1|13|TRBD2
TGCGCCAGCAGTAGGCGGGAGGTCAATGAGCAGTTCTTC
CASSRREVNEQFF
>TRBV7-7|many|TRBJ2-3|14|TRBD1
TGTGCTAGCAGCTTGGGACAGGGGGCGGATACGCAGTATTTT
CASSLGQGADTQYF
>TRBV4-2|many|TRBJ2-3|16|-
TGTGCCAGCAGCCAAGTGGCCAGAGCCTTAACAGATACGCAGTATTTT
CASSQVARALTDTQYF
>TRBV5-4|many|TRBJ2-3|15|TRBD2
TGTGCCAGCAGCGGTGGGACTAGTAGCGCAGATACGCAGTATTTT
CASSGGTSSADTQYF
>TRBV5-4|many|TRBJ2-3|15|TRBD2
TGTGCCAGCAGCCCGCCAGCGGGAGGGCCGTATACGCAGTATTTT
CASSPPAGGPYTQYF
>TRBV18|many|TRBJ2-4|16|-
TGTGCCAGCTCACCAACCCCGACACTAGCCAAAAACATTCAGTACTTC
CASSPTPTLAKNIQYF